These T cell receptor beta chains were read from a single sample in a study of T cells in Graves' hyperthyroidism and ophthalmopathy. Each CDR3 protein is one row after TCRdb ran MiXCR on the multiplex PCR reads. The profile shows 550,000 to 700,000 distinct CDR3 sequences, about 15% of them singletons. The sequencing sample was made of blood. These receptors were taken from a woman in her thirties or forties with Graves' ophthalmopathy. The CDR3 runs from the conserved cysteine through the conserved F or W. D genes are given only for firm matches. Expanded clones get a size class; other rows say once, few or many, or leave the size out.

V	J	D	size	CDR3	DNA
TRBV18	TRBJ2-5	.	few	CASSPENSQETQYF	TGTGCCAGCTCACCAGAGAACAGCCAAGAGACCCAGTACTTC
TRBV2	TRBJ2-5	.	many	CASMEWVAEETQYF	TGTGCCAGCATGGAGTGGGTAGCGGAGGAGACCCAGTACTTC
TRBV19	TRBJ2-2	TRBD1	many	CASSIDRGRSTGELFF	TGTGCCAGTAGTATCGACAGGGGGCGAAGTACCGGGGAGCTGTTTTTT
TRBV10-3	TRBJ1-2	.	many	CAISELTGSRPNYGYTF	TGTGCCATCAGTGAGCTTACAGGCTCACGACCCAACTATGGCTACACCTTC
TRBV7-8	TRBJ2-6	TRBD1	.	CASKPRDRVDGANVLTF	TGTGCCAGCAAACCCCGGGACAGGGTAGATGGGGCCAACGTCCTGACTTTC
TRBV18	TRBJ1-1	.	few	CASSPVRTSTEAFF	TGTGCCAGCTCACCGGTCAGGACAAGCACTGAAGCTTTCTTT
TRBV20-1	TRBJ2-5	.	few	CSASEGPGETQYF	TGCAGTGCTAGTGAAGGGCCGGGAGAGACCCAGTACTTC
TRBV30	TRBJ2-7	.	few	CAWSTRQFSYEQYF	TGTGCCTGGAGCACGAGGCAGTTCTCCTACGAGCAGTACTTC
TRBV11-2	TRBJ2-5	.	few	CASSVGQQQETQYF	TGTGCCAGCAGCGTCGGACAGCAACAAGAGACCCAGTACTTC
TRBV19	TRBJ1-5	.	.	CASSPGGKQPQHF	TGTGCCAGTAGCCCCGGGGGGAAACAGCCCCAGCATTTT
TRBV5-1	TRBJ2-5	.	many	CASSFQSGKQETQYF	TGCGCCAGCAGCTTCCAATCAGGGAAGCAGGAGACCCAGTACTTC
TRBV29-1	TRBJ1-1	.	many	CSVPNPTANTEAFF	TGCAGCGTTCCTAACCCGACAGCGAACACTGAAGCTTTCTTT
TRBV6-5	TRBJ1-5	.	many	CASNSLGHQPQHF	TGTGCCAGCAACTCCTTAGGGCATCAGCCCCAGCATTTT
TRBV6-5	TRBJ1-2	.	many	CASSYLEDYGYTF	TGTGCCAGCAGTTACCTGGAGGACTATGGCTACACCTTC
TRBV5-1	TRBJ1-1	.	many	CASSLAMESEAFF	TGCGCCAGCAGCTTGGCCATGGAGTCTGAAGCTTTCTTT
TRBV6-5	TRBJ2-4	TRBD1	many	CASSYPPTGAKSYIQYF	TGTGCCAGCAGTTACCCGCCCACAGGGGCTAAAAGCTACATTCAGTACTTC
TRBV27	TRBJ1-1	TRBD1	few	CASYRGAEAFF	TGTGCCAGTTACAGGGGAGCAGAAGCTTTCTTT
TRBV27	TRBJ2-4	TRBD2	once	CASSLSSGGGGNIQYF	TGTGCCAGCAGTTTATCGTCCGGCGGGGGGGGAAACATTCAGTACTTC
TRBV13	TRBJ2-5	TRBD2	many	CASSTTSGRAETQYF	TGTGCCAGCAGCACGACTAGCGGGAGGGCGGAGACCCAGTACTTC
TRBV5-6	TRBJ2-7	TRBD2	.	CASSFASGRRYEQYF	TGTGCCAGCAGCTTCGCTAGCGGGAGGAGGTACGAGCAGTACTTC
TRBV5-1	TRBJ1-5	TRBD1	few	CASSLTGAVGQPQHF	TGCGCCAGCAGCCTGACAGGGGCCGTTGGGCAGCCCCAGCATTTT
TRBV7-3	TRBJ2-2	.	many	CASSLYGGANTGELFF	TGTGCCAGCAGCTTATACGGGGGTGCGAACACCGGGGAGCTGTTTTTT
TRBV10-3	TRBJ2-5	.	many	CAISESNKETQYF	TGTGCCATCAGTGAGTCGAATAAGGAGACCCAGTACTTC
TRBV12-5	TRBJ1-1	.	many	CASGLVLGLLNTEAFF	TGTGCTAGTGGTTTGGTACTGGGGCTATTGAACACTGAAGCTTTCTTT
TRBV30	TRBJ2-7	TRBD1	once	CAWNRGPYEQYF	TGTGCCTGGAACAGGGGTCCCTACGAGCAGTACTTC
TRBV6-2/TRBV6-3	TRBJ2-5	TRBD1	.	CASSYPGQGTQETQYF	TGTGCCAGCAGTTACCCGGGACAGGGGACCCAGGAGACCCAGTACTTC
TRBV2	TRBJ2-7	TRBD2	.	CASSPSGNSNEQYF	TGTGCCAGCTCTCCTAGCGGGAACAGCAACGAGCAGTACTTC
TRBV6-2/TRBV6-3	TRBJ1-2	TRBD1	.	CASSRGTGNHGYTF	TGTGCCAGCAGCCGCGGGACAGGTAACCATGGCTACACCTTC
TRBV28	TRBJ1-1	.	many	CASSSYLGNTEAFF	TGTGCCAGCAGTTCTTATCTTGGGAACACTGAAGCTTTCTTT
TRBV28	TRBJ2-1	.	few	CASSSGTGYNEQFF	TGTGCCAGCAGTTCCGGCACAGGGTACAATGAGCAGTTCTTC
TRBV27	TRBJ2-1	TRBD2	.	CASKVAGGAYEQFF	TGTGCCAGCAAGGTTGCGGGAGGTGCCTATGAGCAGTTCTTC
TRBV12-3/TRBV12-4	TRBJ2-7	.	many	CASRAGSGENEQYF	TGTGCCAGCAGAGCCGGGTCCGGTGAGAACGAGCAGTACTTC
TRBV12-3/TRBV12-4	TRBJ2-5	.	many	CASSRQEQETQYF	TGTGCCAGCAGCCGACAGGAGCAAGAGACCCAGTACTTC
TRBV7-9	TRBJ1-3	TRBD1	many	CASSSDRASGNTIYF	TGTGCCAGCAGCTCCGACAGGGCCTCCGGAAACACCATATATTTT
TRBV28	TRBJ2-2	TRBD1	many	CASRPGQGPSNTGELFF	TGTGCCAGCAGACCGGGACAGGGGCCGTCGAACACCGGGGAGCTGTTTTTT
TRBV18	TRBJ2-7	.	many	CASSPGPPREQYF	TGTGCCAGCAGTCCGGGGCCCCCGAGAGAGCAGTACTTC
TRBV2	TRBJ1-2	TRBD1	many	CANITQGAYGYTF	TGTGCCAACATAACCCAGGGGGCCTATGGCTACACCTTC
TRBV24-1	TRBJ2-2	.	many	CATSDGDVGTGELFF	TGTGCCACCAGTGACGGGGACGTGGGAACCGGGGAGCTGTTTTTT
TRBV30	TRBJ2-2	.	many	CAWSQGNTGELFF	TGTGCCTGGAGCCAGGGCAACACCGGGGAGCTGTTTTTT
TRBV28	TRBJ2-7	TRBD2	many	CATTGLAVYEQYF	TGTGCCACCACGGGACTAGCGGTCTACGAGCAGTACTTC
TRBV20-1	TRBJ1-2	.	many	CSVDVGAAGYTF	TGCAGTGTCGACGTGGGGGCGGCTGGCTACACCTTC